The 26 T cell receptor beta chains listed next were all sequenced from one sample in a study of cytomegalovirus exposure and HLA in healthy donors. Profiled with immunoSEQ multiplex PCR; TCRdb holds only in-frame clones, not every one. The table shows 200,000 to 250,000 clones, with 80% to 95% occurring only once. Sequences were obtained from PBMCs. The origin of the receptors is a woman between 18 and 29 years old in good health and CMV-seronegative.

The rearrangement uses TRBV5-1 and TRBJ2-3; 9 bases are shared with TRBD2. The CDR3 totals 18 residues. V was pared by 0 bases and J by 0 bases, with 8 bases of the junction left unmatched. CDR1 and CDR2 from the germline V gene are SGHRS and YFSETQ. The CDR3 DNA follows: TGCGCCAGCAGCTTGGCCCCCCGACTAGCGGAAAGCACAGATACGCAGTATTTT. This codes for CASSLAPRLAESTDTQYF.

The gene calls are TRBV6-5 and TRBJ1-2; 7 nucleotides match TRBD1. Trimming took 5 bases from V and 6 from J; bases not matched to a gene: 9. Germline-derived CDR1 and CDR2 are MNHEY and SVGAGI. The CDR3 runs 14 residues. For the CDR3, the DNA is TGTGCCAGCAGTACAAGACAGGGCCCTCATGGCTACACCTTC. It is translated as CASSTRQGPHGYTF.

This chain connects TRBV18 to TRBJ1-2; unclear D gene. The CDR3 loop spans 16 amino acids. Germline V gives CDR1 KGHSH, CDR2 LQKENI. V shed 3 bases and J shed 7 bases, with 21 bases lying between them. The CDR3 is CASSPAGEPIPFGYTF. The CDR3 DNA is TGTGCCAGCTCACCCGCTGGGGAGCCAATCCCGTTTGGCTACACCTTC.

This clone was found once. The chain uses TRBV7-9 and TRBJ2-7; 9 bases match TRBD2. The CDR3 has 12 amino acids. The J segment lost 2 bases and the V segment lost 11 bases, leaving 4 bases of the junction unmatched. Germline CDR1 is SEHNR and CDR2 is FQNEAQ (reference sequence). The DNA of the CDR3 is TGTGCCGGGGCGGGAGGGCCCTACGAGCAGTACTTC. Translated: CAGAGGPYEQYF.

This rearrangement joins TRBV5-1 to TRBJ1-2; the D is unclear. Germline V gene sequence: CDR1 SGHRS, CDR2 YFSETQ. V was trimmed by 10 bases and J by 2 bases, leaving 15 bases between them. CDR3 size: 13 residues. The CDR3 DNA sequence: TGCGCCGGGCGGATCGGGAAAAACTATGGCTACACCTTC. Its protein is CAGRIGKNYGYTF.

The chain links TRBV7-2 to TRBJ1-1; D possibly corresponds to TRBD1 (5 bases). Germline values: CDR1 SGHTA, CDR2 FQGNSA. The CDR3 spans 15 residues. V dropped 7 bases and J dropped 0 bases, with 15 bases sitting between them. In DNA, the CDR3 is TGTGCCAGCACCCCGGAAGGGGTGGTGAACACTGAAGCTTTCTTT. Residues: CASTPEGVVNTEAFF.

The gene calls are TRBV6-5 and TRBJ2-5, with 11 bases matching TRBD1. The CDR3 totals 15 residues. The ends lost 6 bases at V and 5 bases at J; junction bases unmatched: 8. CDR1 MNHEY and CDR2 SVGAGI come from the germline V gene. In DNA, the CDR3 is TGTGCCAGCAGGGGGACAGGGGGAGGTTGGGAGACCCAGTACTTC. Its translation: CASRGTGGGWETQYF.

This chain joins TRBV6-1 and TRBJ2-5, with 7 bases matching TRBD1. The germline V gene encodes CDR1 MNHNS and CDR2 SASEGT. The CDR3 runs to 13 residues. Trimming took 11 bases from V and 2 from J; bases not matched to a gene: 8. CDR3 loop: CAVKGAGQETQYF. DNA of the CDR3: TGTGCCGTCAAGGGGGCAGGGCAAGAGACCCAGTACTTC.

This clone was seen just once. The chain is built from TRBV5-1 and TRBJ1-4, with 7 bases fitting TRBD1. Germline V gene data show CDR1 as SGHRS and CDR2 as YFSETQ. This CDR3 contains 16 residues. Trimming at V came to 1 base and at J to 6 bases, leaving 9 bases not matched to a gene. This CDR3 reads CASSLRQGAQDEKLFF. CDR3 coding DNA: TGCGCCAGCAGCTTGAGACAGGGTGCGCAGGATGAAAAACTGTTTTTT.

This sequence joins TRBV4-1 and TRBJ1-1; D is perhaps TRBD1 (5 bases). Per germline, CDR1 MGHRA and CDR2 YSYEKL. V lost 1 base and J 3 bases, leaving 12 bases between the germline ends. The CDR3 loop spans 15 amino acids. CDR3 nucleotides: TGCGCCAGCAGCCAAGCGCCGGGGGGACACACTGAAGCTTTCTTT. Translating it yields CASSQAPGGHTEAFF.

The chain joins TRBV6-5 to TRBJ1-1; D not certain. The CDR3 spans 16 residues. Germline CDR1 MNHEY, CDR2 SVGAGI. Trimming took 0 bases from V and 4 from J, leaving 15 bases between them. CDR3 residues: CASSYSRGLEGTEAFF. CDR3 DNA sequence: TGTGCCAGCAGTTACTCCCGGGGATTGGAGGGCACTGAAGCTTTCTTT.

The V call is TRBV14, the J call TRBJ2-1; 9 bases align to TRBD2. Trimming at V came to 3 bases and at J to 3 bases, leaving 3 bases not matched to a gene. Germline V gene lookup returns CDR1 SGHDN and CDR2 FVKESK. The CDR3 consists of 15 residues. CDR3 residues: CASSHRTSVYNEQFF. The CDR3 DNA reads TGTGCCAGCAGCCATAGGACTAGCGTCTACAATGAGCAGTTCTTC.

The chain has TRBV29-1 and TRBJ2-1; D gene unclear. Deletions cut 6 bases from V and 5 bases from J, with 11 bases between. The CDR3 is made up of 12 amino acids. CDR1 SQVTM and CDR2 ANQGSEA come from the germline V gene. The CDR3 sequence: CSVTRSHNEQFF. The CDR3 DNA is TGCAGCGTAACCAGGTCCCACAATGAGCAGTTCTTC.

The V and J genes are TRBV5-1 and TRBJ1-3, with TRBD1 as a possible D gene (5 bases). CDR3 size: 15 residues. Trimming removed 9 bases from V and 4 bases from J, with 20 bases in between. Germline V lookup: CDR1 SGHRS, CDR2 YFSETQ. The CDR3 loop is CANFLDSIGGNTIYF. The CDR3 region has the DNA TGCGCCAACTTCCTAGACAGTATCGGAGGAAACACCATATATTTT.

CDR3 in amino acids: CASSSLQGMVEKLFF. The CDR3 DNA reads as TGTGCCAGCAGTTCGTTACAGGGTATGGTTGAAAAACTGTTTTTT. The chain joins TRBV27 to TRBJ1-4; possible D gene TRBD1, 6 bases. V was trimmed by 4 bases and J by 7 bases, leaving 16 bases between them. Germline V gene sequence: CDR1 MNHEY, CDR2 SMNVEV (reference sequence). This CDR3 spans 15 amino acids.

V is TRBV27 and J is TRBJ2-1; tentatively, D is TRBD1 (7 bases). This CDR3 contains 16 residues. CDR1 and CDR2 from the germline V gene are MNHEY and SMNVEV (reference sequence). With 2 bases removed from V and 3 bases from J, the gap between germline ends came to 14 bases. CDR3 in amino acids: CASSLRRDSLYNEQFF. As DNA, the CDR3 is TGTGCCAGCAGTTTAAGGCGGGACAGCCTCTACAATGAGCAGTTCTTC.

The chain combines TRBV6-5 with TRBJ2-7; D perhaps matches TRBD2 (6 bases). The CDR3 sequence is 11 residues long. V lost 8 bases to trimming and J lost 5 bases, with 10 bases between them. Germline loops: CDR1 MNHEY, CDR2 SVGAGI. CDR3 DNA sequence: TGTGCCAGCGAAGCGGGTCACGAGCAGTACTTC. Its translation is CASEAGHEQYF.

The chain is built from TRBV5-1 and TRBJ2-3; D remains ambiguous. This CDR3 spans 14 amino acids. Germline CDR1 reads SGHRS; CDR2 reads YFSETQ. V was pared by 0 bases and J by 6 bases, with 11 bases between. The CDR3: CASSLGVTSDTQYF. CDR3 bases: TGCGCCAGCAGCTTGGGAGTTACTTCGGATACGCAGTATTTT.

The V call is TRBV11-3, the J call TRBJ2-1, with 11 nucleotides matching TRBD2. The junction had 3 bases not matched to a gene; V was cut back by 4 bases and J by 4 bases. The length of the CDR3 is 15 residues. Looked up from germline, CDR1 is SGHNT and CDR2 is YENEEA. The CDR3 sequence: CASSYLAGGYNEQFF. The CDR3, as DNA: TGTGCCAGCAGCTACCTAGCGGGAGGATACAATGAGCAGTTCTTC. Full variable domain (outside the CDR3, taken from reference TRBV11-3 and TRBJ2-1): EAGVVQSPRYKIIEKKQPVAFWCNPISGHNTLYWYLQNLGQGPELLIRYENEEAVDDSQLPKDRFSAERLKGVDSTLKIQPAELGDSAVYLCASSYLAGGYNEQFFGPGTRLTVL.

This chain connects TRBV5-4 to TRBJ1-1; 9 bases map to TRBD1. This CDR3 has 15 residues. V was pared by 1 base and J by 6 bases, with 7 bases of the junction left unmatched. Germline V CDR1 and CDR2: SGHNT, YYREEE (reference sequence). In nucleotides, the CDR3 is TGTGCCAGCAGCTTGTGGGGACAGGGTCCCCCTGAAGCTTTCTTT. Translated: CASSLWGQGPPEAFF.

The CDR3 protein is CASSSPKSAPGSTDTQYF. The CDR3 coding sequence is TGTGCCAGCAGCTCTCCGAAATCGGCCCCCGGGAGCACAGATACGCAGTATTTT. V usage is TRBV11-1 and J usage is TRBJ2-3; no clear D gene. Trimming removed 4 bases from V and 0 bases from J, with 20 bases in between. Germline CDR1 is SGHAT and CDR2 is FQDESV (reference sequence). CDR3 length: 18 amino acids.

The rearrangement links TRBV4-1 to TRBJ2-5, with 9 nucleotides matching TRBD2. Germline CDR1 is MGHRA and CDR2 is YSYEKL. The CDR3 runs 19 residues. V was clipped by 0 bases and J by 5 bases; unmatched bases: 16. This CDR3 is CASSQEKGLQAGGSETQYF. In DNA form, the CDR3 reads TGCGCCAGCAGCCAAGAAAAGGGGTTGCAAGCGGGGGGTTCGGAGACCCAGTACTTC.

This clone appeared once. This CDR3 reads CASQTSGRGGDTQYF. In DNA form, the CDR3 reads TGTGCCAGCCAGACTAGCGGGAGAGGGGGAGATACGCAGTATTTT. This sequence joins TRBV28 and TRBJ2-3; 12 nucleotides line up with TRBD2. V shed 8 bases, J shed 5 bases, and the junction held 8 bases outside the gene matches. Per the germline V gene, CDR1 is MDHEN and CDR2 is SYDVKM. The CDR3 extends over 15 amino acids. Based on the CDR3 plus reference TRBV28 and TRBJ2-3, the full variable domain is DVKVTQSSRYLVKRTGEKVFLECVQDMDHENMFWYRQDPGLGLRLIYFSYDVKMKEKGDIPEGYSVSREKKERFSLILESASTNQTSMYLCASQTSGRGGDTQYFGPGTRLTVL.

Here the CDR3 reads CASSGGGGHNEQFF. The DNA for the CDR3 is TGTGCCAGCAGTGGGGGCGGGGGACACAATGAGCAGTTCTTC. The chain joins TRBV6-1 to TRBJ2-1, with 7 bases lining up with TRBD2. This CDR3 is 14 amino acids long. The junction had 5 bases not matched to a gene; V was cut back by 4 bases and J by 5 bases. In germline, CDR1 is MNHNS, CDR2 SASEGT.

The CDR3 coding sequence is TGTGCCATCAGTGAGAGGGGGATGAGCGATGAGCAGTTCTTC. As protein: CAISERGMSDEQFF. The chain uses TRBV10-3 and TRBJ2-1, with D tentatively TRBD1 (6 bases). The CDR3 has 14 amino acids. With 2 bases removed from V and 8 bases from J, the gap between germline ends came to 13 bases. Germline CDR1 reads ENHRY; CDR2 reads SYGVKD.

The chain links TRBV6-5 to TRBJ1-2; 10 bases map to TRBD1. In germline, CDR1 is MNHEY, CDR2 SVGAGI. The CDR3 covers 14 residues. V shed 0 bases and J 8 bases; nucleotides not matched to a gene: 3. The CDR3 DNA reads as TGTGCCAGCAGTTACTCGGGGACAGGGGCCGGCTACACCTTC. Translation: CASSYSGTGAGYTF.